The present T cell receptor (beta chain) was sequenced within a study of STAT5B mutations in CD4+ large granular lymphocyte leukemia. In this sample, this clone is medium-sized. Its target is unknown. CDR3 length: 16 residues. Germline values: CDR1 SGHDN, CDR2 FVKESK. The V and J ends lost 4 bases and 1 base respectively, with 16 bases between them. Only in-frame clones appear in the TCRdb table, and some are missing; sequencing was by immunoSEQ multiplex PCR. The sample yields more than 30,000 clones, less than 75% seen once. Study outcomes and limitations: Patient CD4-sorted repertoires looked more clonal than healthy CD4+ repertoires, even without putative leukemic clones.

Sequenced sample: CD4+ T cells from blood buffy coats. This TCR derives from a human donor in good health. This chain joins TRBV14 and TRBJ1-1, with D unresolved. The CDR3 reads CASSPSWWSGNTEAFF. The CDR3 region has the DNA TGTGCCAGCAGCCCCTCGTGGTGGTCGGGGAACACTGAAGCTTTCTTT. Variable domain in full (rest from reference TRBV14 and TRBJ1-1): EAGVTQFPSHSVIEKGQTVTLRCDPISGHDNLYWYRRVMGKEIKFLLHFVKESKQDESGMPNNRFLAERTGGTYSTLKVQPAELEDSGVYFCASSPSWWSGNTEAFFGQGTRLTVV.